The 6 T cell receptor beta chains listed next were all sequenced from one sample in a study of blood T cell repertoires in COVID-19. Data came from immunoSEQ multiplex PCR; TCRdb stores just in-frame clones and leaves some out. The profile covers around 120,000 clones, with about 90% appearing a single time and 0.88% taken by the ten largest. Sequenced input: peripheral blood. These receptor sequences come from a woman aged 45-60 years with active or convalescent COVID-19.

The chain recombines TRBV15 with TRBJ2-7; 12 positions match TRBD2. There are 14 residues in the CDR3. Germline V gene sequence: CDR1 LNHNV, CDR2 YYDKDF (reference sequence). V lost 5 bases and J lost 3; bases outside the gene matches: 2. In nucleotides, the CDR3 is TGTGCCACCAGCCCGGGACTAGCGGGCTACGAGCAGTACTTC. Its protein product is CATSPGLAGYEQYF.

This clone showed up just once. This chain joins TRBV5-1 and TRBJ1-1; no definite D call. CDR1 is SGHRS and CDR2 is YFSETQ in the germline V gene. CDR3 length equals 14 residues. V shed 0 bases and J shed 1 base, with 7 bases lying between them. The DNA of the CDR3 is TGCGCCAGCAGCTTGGGAGCGGCGAACACTGAAGCTTTCTTT. Protein: CASSLGAANTEAFF.

The chain recombines TRBV28 with TRBJ2-7, with 9 nucleotides matching TRBD2. The junction had 4 bases not matched to a gene; V was cut back by 4 bases and J by 0 bases. This CDR3 is built from 15 residues. Germline CDR1 reads MDHEN; CDR2 reads SYDVKM. CDR3 amino acids: CASSSASGNSYEQYF. The CDR3 bases are TGTGCCAGCAGTTCCGCTAGCGGGAACTCCTACGAGCAGTACTTC. Using reference TRBV28 and TRBJ2-7 for the parts outside the CDR3, the full variable domain is DVKVTQSSRYLVKRTGEKVFLECVQDMDHENMFWYRQDPGLGLRLIYFSYDVKMKEKGDIPEGYSVSREKKERFSLILESASTNQTSMYLCASSSASGNSYEQYFGPGTRLTVT.

The rearrangement uses TRBV7-2 and TRBJ2-7; 8 positions agree with TRBD2. V was clipped by 0 bases and J by 4 bases; unmatched bases: 5. The germline CDR1 and CDR2 sequences are SGHTA and FQGNSA. This CDR3 comprises 15 residues. As DNA, the CDR3 is TGTGCCAGCAGCTTAGCCGGCGGGAGGCTTTACGAGCAGTACTTC. This sequence encodes CASSLAGGRLYEQYF.

The rearrangement links TRBV6-6 to TRBJ2-5; tentative D call: TRBD1 (6 bases). The CDR3 is made up of 14 amino acids. V was cut by 2 bases and J by 7 bases, with 14 bases left in between. In germline, CDR1 is MNHNY, CDR2 SVGAGI (reference sequence). The CDR3 DNA reads TGTGCCAGCAGTTACGATCGGACAGTGGGGACCCAGTACTTC. Protein sequence: CASSYDRTVGTQYF.

The chain joins TRBV5-4 to TRBJ1-2, with D possibly TRBD1 on 6 matching bases. Trimming cost V 2 bases and J 3 bases, with 14 bases left between them. CDR1 and CDR2 (germline): SGHNT, YYREEE (reference sequence). The CDR3 consists of 15 residues. CDR3 loop: CASSFNGGRDYGYTF. In DNA, the CDR3 is TGTGCCAGCAGCTTTAACGGGGGGCGTGACTATGGCTACACCTTC.